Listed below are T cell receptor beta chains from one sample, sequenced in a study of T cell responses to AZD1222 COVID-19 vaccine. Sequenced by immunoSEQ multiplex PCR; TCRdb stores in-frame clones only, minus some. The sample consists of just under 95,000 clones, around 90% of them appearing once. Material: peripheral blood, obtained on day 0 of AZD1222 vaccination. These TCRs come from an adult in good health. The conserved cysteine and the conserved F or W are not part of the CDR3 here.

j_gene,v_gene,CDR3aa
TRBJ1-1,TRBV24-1,ATSDAGTLAF
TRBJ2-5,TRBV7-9,ASSLALASGGAQETQY
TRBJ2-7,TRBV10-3,AISGQVPSYEQY
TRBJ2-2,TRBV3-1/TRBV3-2,ASSPTGGGGGNTGELF
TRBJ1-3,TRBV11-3,ASSPRQAASGNTIY
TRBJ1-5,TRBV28,ASSPGGQPQH
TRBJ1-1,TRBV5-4,ASSLGSRNTEAF
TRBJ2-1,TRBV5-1,ASSSGPGGSYNEQF
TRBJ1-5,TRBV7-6,ASSQNPGGVNQPQH
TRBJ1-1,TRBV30,AWSAGSVNTEAF
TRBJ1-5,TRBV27,ASSTGDRGNQPQH
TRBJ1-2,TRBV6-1,ASSEGRQGEVGYT
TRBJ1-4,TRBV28,ASSLTPPLGEKLF
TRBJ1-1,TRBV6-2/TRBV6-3,ASSYLKPGTKRTEAF
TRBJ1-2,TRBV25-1,ASSEASGYT
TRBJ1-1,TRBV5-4,ASGKDRVRLAF
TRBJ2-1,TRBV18,ASSPGLAGGPLDEQF
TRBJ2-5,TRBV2,ASSEARTGGGQETQY
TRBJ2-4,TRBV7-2,ASSAGGNIQY
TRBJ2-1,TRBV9,ASSSGTGGYNEQF
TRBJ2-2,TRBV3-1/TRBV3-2,ASSQDNAGGGGTGELF
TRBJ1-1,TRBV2,ASSEQGTNTEAF
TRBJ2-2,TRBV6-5,ASTGTIHPTGELF
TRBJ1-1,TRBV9,ASSPQGLADTEAF
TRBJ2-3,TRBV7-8,ASSLSELAGAHTQY
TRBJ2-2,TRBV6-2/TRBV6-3,ASSLGTGELF
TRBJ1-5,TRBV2,ATRREDNQPQH
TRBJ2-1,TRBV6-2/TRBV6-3,ASSPRAYNEQF
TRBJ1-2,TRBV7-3,ANLQKGRGRFRYGYT
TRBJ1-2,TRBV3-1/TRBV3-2,ASSQSGTPSNYGYT
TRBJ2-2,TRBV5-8,ASSPRLYGGELF
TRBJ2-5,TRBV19,ASSPLTGATQETQY
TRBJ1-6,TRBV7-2,ASSFGTPGSPLH
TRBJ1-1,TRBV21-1,ASSKWKDKDTEAF
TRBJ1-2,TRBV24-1,ATRDGNYGYT
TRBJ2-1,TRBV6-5,ASSYEQYNEQF
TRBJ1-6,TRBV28,ASSVRGGVHSPLH
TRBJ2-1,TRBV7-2,ASSPRGSSYNEQF
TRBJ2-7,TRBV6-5,ASSRDGLYEQY
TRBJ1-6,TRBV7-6,ASSSGTSFGNSPLH
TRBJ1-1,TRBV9,ASSTQLNTEAF
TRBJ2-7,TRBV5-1,ASSVQPGLAGDEQY
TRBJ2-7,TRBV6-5,ASNERQGSYEQY
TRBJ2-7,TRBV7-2,ASSHNLAGVSYEQY
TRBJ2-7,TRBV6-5,ASRSSGASYEQY
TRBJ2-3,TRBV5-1,ASSLVWGLGTDTQY
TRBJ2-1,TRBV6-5,ASSSEPHEQF
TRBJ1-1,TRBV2,ASSEAGQGMNTEAF
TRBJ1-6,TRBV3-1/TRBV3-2,ASSHGPSPLH